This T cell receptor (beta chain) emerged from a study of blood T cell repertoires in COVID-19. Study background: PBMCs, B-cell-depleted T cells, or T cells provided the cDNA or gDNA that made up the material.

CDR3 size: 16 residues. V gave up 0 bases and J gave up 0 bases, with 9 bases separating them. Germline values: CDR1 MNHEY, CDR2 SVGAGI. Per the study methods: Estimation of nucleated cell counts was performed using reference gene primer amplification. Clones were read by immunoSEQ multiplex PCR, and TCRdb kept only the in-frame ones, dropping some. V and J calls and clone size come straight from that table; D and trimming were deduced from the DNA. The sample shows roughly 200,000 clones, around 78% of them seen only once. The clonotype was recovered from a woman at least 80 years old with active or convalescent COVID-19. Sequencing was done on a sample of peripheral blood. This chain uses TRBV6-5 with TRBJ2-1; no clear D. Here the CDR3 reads CASSYSGASSYNEQFF. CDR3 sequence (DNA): TGTGCCAGCAGTTACTCGGGCGCCAGCTCCTACAATGAGCAGTTCTTC.